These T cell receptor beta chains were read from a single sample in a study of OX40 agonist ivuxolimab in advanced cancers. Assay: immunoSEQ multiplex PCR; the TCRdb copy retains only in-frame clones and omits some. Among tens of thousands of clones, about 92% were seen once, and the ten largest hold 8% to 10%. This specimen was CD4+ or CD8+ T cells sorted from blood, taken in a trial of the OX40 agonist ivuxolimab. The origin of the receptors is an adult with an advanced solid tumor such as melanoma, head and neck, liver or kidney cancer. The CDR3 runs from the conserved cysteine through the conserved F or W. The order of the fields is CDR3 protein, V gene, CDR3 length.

CASSLVAGALTDTQYF	TRBV7-3	16
CASSQGAYGYTF	TRBV4-2	12
CASSLGPGSSYNSPLHF	TRBV11-2	17
CASSVGGGFSYNEQFF	TRBV9	16
CASSANLGGYTF	TRBV5-6	12
CASSEAGFGSGNTIYF	TRBV2	16
CASRRQGELNTEAFF	TRBV19	15
CASSILVAGDFNEQFF	TRBV19	16
CASSLGTGGNEQFF	TRBV27	14
CASSPEGIDTQYF	TRBV18	13
CASVIDGGSYEQYF	TRBV12-5	14
CASRDPTGLNTEAFF	TRBV7-6	15
CASSEPTGLNYGYTF	TRBV10-1	15
CASSVEGGTSYGHEQFF	TRBV9	17
CASSPGGYGYTF	TRBV7-9	12
CASSYIGLTYEQYF	TRBV7-9	14
CASSLSSFYGYTF	TRBV5-1	13
CASSESGNYGYTF	TRBV25-1	13